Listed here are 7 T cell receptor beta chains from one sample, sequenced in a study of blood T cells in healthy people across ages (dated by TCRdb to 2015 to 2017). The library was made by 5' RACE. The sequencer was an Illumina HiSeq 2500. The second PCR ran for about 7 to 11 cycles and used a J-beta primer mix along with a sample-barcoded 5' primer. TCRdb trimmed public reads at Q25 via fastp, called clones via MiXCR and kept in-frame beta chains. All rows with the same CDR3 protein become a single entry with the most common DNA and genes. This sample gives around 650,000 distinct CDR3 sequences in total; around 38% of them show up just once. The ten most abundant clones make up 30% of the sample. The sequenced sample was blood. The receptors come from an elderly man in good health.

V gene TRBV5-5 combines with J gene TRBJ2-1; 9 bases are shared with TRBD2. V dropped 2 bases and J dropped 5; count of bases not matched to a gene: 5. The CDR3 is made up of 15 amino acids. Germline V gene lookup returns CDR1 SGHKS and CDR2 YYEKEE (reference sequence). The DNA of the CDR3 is TGTGCCAGCAGCTTCTCCCTAGCGGGGCACAATGAGCAGTTCTTC. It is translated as CASSFSLAGHNEQFF.

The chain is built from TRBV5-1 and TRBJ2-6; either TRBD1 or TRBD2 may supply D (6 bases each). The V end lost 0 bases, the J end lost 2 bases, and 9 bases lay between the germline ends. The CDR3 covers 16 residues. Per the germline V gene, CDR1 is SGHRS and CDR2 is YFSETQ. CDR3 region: CASSLAGAPGANVLTF. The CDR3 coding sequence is TGCGCCAGCAGCTTGGCGGGGGCCCCTGGGGCCAACGTCCTGACTTTC.

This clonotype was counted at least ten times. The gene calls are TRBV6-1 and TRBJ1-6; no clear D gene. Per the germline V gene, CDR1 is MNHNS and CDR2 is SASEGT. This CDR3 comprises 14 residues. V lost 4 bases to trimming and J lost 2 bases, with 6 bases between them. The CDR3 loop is CASSAGPYNSPLHF. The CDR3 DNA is TGTGCCAGCAGTGCTGGACCCTATAATTCACCCCTCCACTTT.

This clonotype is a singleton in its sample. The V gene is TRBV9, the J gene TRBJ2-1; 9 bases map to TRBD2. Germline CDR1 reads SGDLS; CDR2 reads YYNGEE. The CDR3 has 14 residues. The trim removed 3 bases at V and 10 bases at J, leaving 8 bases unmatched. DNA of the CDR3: TGTGCCAGCAGCGCCAGACTAGCGGCGGGCGAGCAGTTCTTC. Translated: CASSARLAAGEQFF.

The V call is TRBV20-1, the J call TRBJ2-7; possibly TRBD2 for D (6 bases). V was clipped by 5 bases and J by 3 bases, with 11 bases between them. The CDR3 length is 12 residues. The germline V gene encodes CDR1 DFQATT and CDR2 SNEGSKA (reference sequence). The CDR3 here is CSAHGDFYEQYF. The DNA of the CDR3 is TGCAGTGCTCACGGGGACTTCTACGAGCAGTACTTC.

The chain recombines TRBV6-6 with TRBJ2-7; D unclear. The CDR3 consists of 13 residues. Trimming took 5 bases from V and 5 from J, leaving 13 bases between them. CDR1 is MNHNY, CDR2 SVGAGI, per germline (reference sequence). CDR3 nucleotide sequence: TGTGCCAGCAGTCTGACATTACCCCACGAGCAGTACTTC. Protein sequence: CASSLTLPHEQYF.

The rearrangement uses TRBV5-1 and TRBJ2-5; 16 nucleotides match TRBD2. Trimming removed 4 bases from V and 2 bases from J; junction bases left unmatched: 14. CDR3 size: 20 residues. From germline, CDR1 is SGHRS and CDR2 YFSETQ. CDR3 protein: CASSLTPGLAGGRRQETQYF. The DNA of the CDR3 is TGCGCCAGCAGCCTTACACCGGGACTAGCGGGGGGGAGGAGACAAGAGACCCAGTACTTC.